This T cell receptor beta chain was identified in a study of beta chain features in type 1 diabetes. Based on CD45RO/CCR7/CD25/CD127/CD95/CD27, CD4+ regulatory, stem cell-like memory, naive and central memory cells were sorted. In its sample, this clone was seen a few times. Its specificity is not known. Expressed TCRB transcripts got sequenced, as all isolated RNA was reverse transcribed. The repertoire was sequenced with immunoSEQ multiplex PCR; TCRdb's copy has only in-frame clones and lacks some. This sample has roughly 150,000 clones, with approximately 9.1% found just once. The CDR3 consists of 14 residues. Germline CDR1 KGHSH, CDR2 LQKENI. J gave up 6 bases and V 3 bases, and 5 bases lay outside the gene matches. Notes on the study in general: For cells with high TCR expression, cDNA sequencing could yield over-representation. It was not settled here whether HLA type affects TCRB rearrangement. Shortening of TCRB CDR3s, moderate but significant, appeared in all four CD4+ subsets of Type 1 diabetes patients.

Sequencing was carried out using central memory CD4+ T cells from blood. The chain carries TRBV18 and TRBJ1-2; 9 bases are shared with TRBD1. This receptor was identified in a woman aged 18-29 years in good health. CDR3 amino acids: CASSPGDRGNGYTF. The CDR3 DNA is TGTGCCAGCTCACCTGGAGACAGGGGGAATGGCTACACCTTC.